This TCR beta chain was sequenced for a study of Ad26.COV2.S vaccination and SARS-CoV-2 variants. Specified treatment: around 19 received Ad26.COV2.S at low or high dose, single or two shots; about 5 received placebo; per-sample allocation not given. Specimens were obtained on day 63 following the first vaccine or placebo injection. TCRdb's table, derived via immunoSEQ multiplex PCR, lists solely in-frame clones and lacks some. The sample shows a few hundred thousand clones, about nine tenths of them seen only once. V dropped 0 bases and J dropped 9; count of bases not matched to a gene: 9. The CDR3 runs to 16 residues. The germline V gene encodes CDR1 SGHTA and CDR2 FQGNSA.

The sequencing here drew on peripheral blood, taken in a trial of Ad26.COV2.S vaccine versus placebo. V usage is TRBV7-2 and J usage is TRBJ2-1; TRBD2 matches 9 bases. The origin of this receptor is a person between 18 and 60 years old who received the Ad26.COV2.S COVID-19 vaccine or a placebo. The CDR3 loop is CASSLAFAGGLVEQFF. The CDR3 nucleotides read TGTGCCAGCAGCTTAGCGTTTGCGGGGGGGCTGGTTGAGCAGTTCTTC.